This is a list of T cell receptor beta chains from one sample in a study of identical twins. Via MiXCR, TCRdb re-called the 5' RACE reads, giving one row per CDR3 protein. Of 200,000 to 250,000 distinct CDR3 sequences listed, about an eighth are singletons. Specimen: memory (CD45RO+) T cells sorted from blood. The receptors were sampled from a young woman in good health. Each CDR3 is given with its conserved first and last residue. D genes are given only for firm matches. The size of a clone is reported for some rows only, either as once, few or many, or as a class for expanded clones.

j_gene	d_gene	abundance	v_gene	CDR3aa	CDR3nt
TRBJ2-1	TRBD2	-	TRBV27	CASSSSRGAGGLKYEQFF	TGTGCCAGCAGTTCCTCCAGAGGGGCGGGGGGCCTTAAGTATGAGCAGTTCTTC
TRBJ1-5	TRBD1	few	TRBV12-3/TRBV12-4	CASTYTGVGQPQHF	TGTGCCAGCACCTATACAGGGGTCGGTCAGCCCCAGCATTTT
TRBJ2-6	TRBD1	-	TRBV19	CASSSGDRGISGANVLTF	TGTGCCAGTAGTTCTGGGGACAGGGGAATCTCTGGGGCCAACGTCCTGACTTTC
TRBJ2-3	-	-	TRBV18	CASSPLFTGDTDTQYF	TGTGCCAGCTCACCATTGTTCACGGGTGACACAGATACGCAGTATTTT
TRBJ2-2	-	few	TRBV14	CASSQDLYASGTGELFF	TGTGCCAGCAGCCAAGATCTCTACGCGTCAGGAACCGGGGAGCTGTTTTTT
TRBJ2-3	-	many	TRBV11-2	CASSLEPGRDTQYF	TGTGCCAGCAGCTTAGAACCCGGCAGAGATACGCAGTATTTT
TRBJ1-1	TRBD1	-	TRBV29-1	CSVDWTGEVSGEAFF	TGCAGCGTGGACTGGACAGGGGAGGTGAGTGGTGAAGCTTTCTTT
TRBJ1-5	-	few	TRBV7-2	CASSIQGLPNQPQHF	TGTGCCAGCAGCATCCAGGGGTTGCCCAATCAGCCCCAGCATTTT
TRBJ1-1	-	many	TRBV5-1	CASSLGGMAEAFF	TGCGCCAGCAGCTTGGGCGGCATGGCTGAAGCTTTCTTT
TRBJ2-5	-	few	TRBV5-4	CASSPGDVASKETQYF	TGTGCCAGCAGCCCAGGGGATGTAGCTTCTAAAGAGACCCAGTACTTC
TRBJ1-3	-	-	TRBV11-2	CASSQQDSGNTIYF	TGTGCCAGCAGCCAACAGGACTCTGGAAACACCATATATTTT
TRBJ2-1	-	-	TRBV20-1	CSARVNEQFF	TGCAGTGCTAGGGTTAATGAGCAGTTCTTC
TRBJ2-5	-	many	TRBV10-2	CASSLLAGETQYF	TGCGCCAGCAGTCTTCTAGCAGGGGAGACCCAGTACTTC
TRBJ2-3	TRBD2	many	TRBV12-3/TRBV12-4	CASSLGGTSAQYF	TGTGCCAGCAGTTTAGGCGGGACTAGCGCGCAGTATTTT
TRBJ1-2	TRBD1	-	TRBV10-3	CAISSWGEGGRRGYTF	TGTGCCATCAGTTCTTGGGGAGAAGGGGGCCGACGTGGCTACACCTTC
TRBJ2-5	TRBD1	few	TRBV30	CAWRRQGAETQYF	TGTGCCTGGAGAAGACAGGGGGCCGAGACCCAGTACTTC
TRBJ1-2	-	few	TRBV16	CASSQSHQNYGYTF	TGTGCCAGCAGCCAATCGCACCAAAACTATGGCTACACCTTC
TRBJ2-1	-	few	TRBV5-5	CASSSRRQAIHNEQFF	TGTGCCAGCAGCTCCCGGAGGCAGGCCATCCACAATGAGCAGTTCTTC
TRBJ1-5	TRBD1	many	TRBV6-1	CASSEGATGTGNQPQHF	TGTGCCAGCAGCGAGGGGGCCACCGGGACAGGCAATCAGCCCCAGCATTTT
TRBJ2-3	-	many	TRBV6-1	CASSRGQIAADTQYF	TGTGCCAGCAGTAGAGGACAGATTGCGGCAGATACGCAGTATTTT
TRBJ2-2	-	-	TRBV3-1	CASSSRDIDTGELFF	TGTGCCAGCAGCAGCAGGGATATTGACACCGGGGAGCTGTTTTTT
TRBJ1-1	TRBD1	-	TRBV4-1	CASSLQSGQGAVAEAFF	TGCGCCAGCAGTCTACAGAGTGGACAGGGGGCGGTCGCTGAAGCTTTCTTT